The clone carrying this T cell receptor beta chain has a single count. Its antigen is unidentified. The sample has other DNA sequences that encode this CDR3 too. This entry belongs to a study of cytomegalovirus exposure and HLA in healthy donors. About the research overall: Prior work identified 95 million to 120 million unique TCR beta sequences in approximately 180 million T cells.

Germline V gene sequence: CDR1 SGHRS, CDR2 YFSETQ. V was pared by 4 bases and J by 7 bases, with 23 bases between. The CDR3 covers 17 residues. General study points: Rare TCR sequences predominated, though certain public TCRs were found in many donors. Later analysis suggested most CMV-associated TCR beta chains were HLA-restricted.

PCR amplification relied on 60 Vbeta primers (plus 13 Jbeta primers). Method: immunoSEQ multiplex PCR; TCRdb's copy keeps in-frame clones and lacks some. This table has over 100,000 clones, less than 85% appearing once. Although they were nominally healthy when sampled, donors likely had unrecorded immune exposures. This chain links TRBV5-1 with TRBJ1-4; D remains ambiguous. The source material was PBMCs. The receptor comes from a middle-aged woman in good health and CMV-seropositive. CDR3 DNA: TGCGCCAGCAGCCTGGGATCATACGCACAGCGGGGTGAAAAACTGTTTTTT. This sequence encodes CASSLGSYAQRGEKLFF.